A single sample is the source of the 27 T cell receptor beta chains below, sequenced in a study of T cell repertoires in cytomegalovirus infection. TCRdb re-called the reads with MiXCR, one entry per CDR3 protein. Of almost 550,000 distinct CDR3 sequences listed, approximately 15% are singletons. Sequences were obtained from CD8+ T cells from PBMCs. The receptors derive from a human donor in good health (CMV status not recorded). Some clones in this sample may be carry-over from other donors' samples.

This clonotype was picked up many times. The CDR3 reads CASSSRTVSYEQYF. CDR3 DNA: TGTGCCAGCAGCTCGAGGACAGTTTCCTACGAGCAGTACTTC. This chain links TRBV7-8 with TRBJ2-7; tentatively, D is TRBD1 (6 bases). Looked up from germline, CDR1 is SGHVS and CDR2 is FQNEAQ. V dropped 4 bases and J dropped 1 base, with 11 bases sitting between them. The CDR3 spans 14 residues.

The chain is built from TRBV5-4 and TRBJ2-2, with D possibly matching TRBD1 (6 bases). The length of the CDR3 is 14 residues. The V end was cut by 3 bases, the J end by 7 bases, with 13 bases between. Germline V gene lookup returns CDR1 SGHNT and CDR2 YYREEE (reference sequence). CDR3 residues: CASSSWGRNGELFF. DNA of the CDR3: TGTGCCAGCAGCTCCTGGGGGCGTAACGGGGAGCTGTTTTTT.

This clonotype was seen more than once but under ten times. The chain combines TRBV19 with TRBJ1-1, with TRBD1 matching over 8 bases. CDR1 is LNHDA, CDR2 SQIVND, per germline (reference sequence). The CDR3 covers 13 residues. V trimming: 6 bases; J trimming: 4 bases; junction bases outside the gene matches: 4. The CDR3 DNA sequence: TGTGCCAGTAGCCGGGACAGGTCCACTGAAGCTTTCTTT. It encodes CASSRDRSTEAFF.

This clonotype has a handful of counts. J is TRBJ1-4 and V is TRBV27; D not certain. Germline-derived CDR1 and CDR2 are MNHEY and SMNVEV (reference sequence). Between the trimmed V and J ends, which lost 1 base and 7 bases, there was a span of 10 bases. CDR3 size: 14 residues. In DNA form, the CDR3 reads TGTGCCAGCAGTTTATTGGCAGTAGGTGAAAAACTGTTTTTT. Translated: CASSLLAVGEKLFF. Together with reference TRBV27 and TRBJ1-4, the CDR3 gives the full variable domain: EAQVTQNPRYLITVTGKKLTVTCSQNMNHEYMSWYRQDPGLGLRQIYYSMNVEVTDKGDVPEGYKVSRKEKRNFPLILESPSPNQTSLYFCASSLLAVGEKLFFGSGTQLSVL.

This clonotype was seen ten or more times. The CDR3 DNA sequence: TGTGCCAGCAGCCCGAGTACCTCTGGGGCCAACGTCCTGACTTTC. Encoded protein: CASSPSTSGANVLTF. This sequence joins TRBV7-9 and TRBJ2-6; D is uncertain. Trimming stripped 5 bases from V and 0 bases from J, with 8 bases between. This CDR3 is built from 15 residues. Germline CDR1 SEHNR, CDR2 FQNEAQ (reference sequence).

This clonotype was detected many times. The rearrangement links TRBV2 to TRBJ2-1, with D perhaps matching TRBD1 or TRBD2 (6 bases each). The germline CDR1 and CDR2 sequences are SNHLY and FYNNEI. V was shortened by 10 bases and J by 10 bases, with 14 bases between the two germline ends. The CDR3 length is 11 residues. The CDR3 DNA follows: TGTGCCACTTTAGGGGGGCGCGAGCAGTTCTTC. Translation gives CATLGGREQFF.

This clonotype was picked up many times. The CDR3 reads CASSPDRAVQPQHF. The CDR3, as DNA: TGTGCCAGCAGCCCCGACAGGGCGGTACAGCCCCAGCATTTT. The rearrangement joins TRBV27 to TRBJ1-5, with 7 bases lining up with TRBD1. CDR1 is MNHEY and CDR2 is SMNVEV in the germline V gene (reference sequence). This CDR3 comprises 14 residues. Trimming took 6 bases from V and 7 from J; bases not matched to a gene: 9.

In its sample, this clonotype was seen a few times. The chain recombines TRBV9 with TRBJ1-1; D remains unclear. Germline CDR1 reads SGDLS; CDR2 reads YYNGEE. Deletions cut 7 bases from V and 0 bases from J, with 7 bases between. CDR3 length equals 12 residues. CDR3: CASGPMNTEAFF. CDR3 nucleotide sequence: TGTGCCAGCGGACCTATGAACACTGAAGCTTTCTTT.

This sequence joins TRBV12-3 or TRBV12-4 and TRBJ2-1; 16 bases match TRBD2. Germline trimming cut 1 base from V and 7 bases from J; bases unmatched to any gene: 1. CDR3 length: 16 amino acids. CDR3 residues: CASSLVGLAGGNEQFF. CDR3 nucleotides: TGTGCCAGCAGTTTAGTGGGACTAGCGGGGGGGAATGAGCAGTTCTTC.

This clonotype came up a few times. The rearrangement links TRBV14 to TRBJ1-2; 9 bases align to TRBD1. The CDR3 has 19 amino acids. V shed 4 bases, J shed 4 bases, and the junction held 19 bases outside the gene matches. The germline V gene has CDR1 SGHDN and CDR2 FVKESK. The CDR3 region is CASSPRSTGQGHHLYGYTF. Written as DNA, the CDR3 is TGTGCCAGCAGCCCAAGGTCAACGGGACAGGGTCACCACCTCTATGGCTACACCTTC.

The chain combines TRBV19 with TRBJ2-3; 8 nucleotides agree with TRBD1. After removal of 2 bases from V and 0 bases from J, the junction contained 1 base not matched to a gene. The CDR3 is made up of 15 amino acids. CDR1 LNHDA and CDR2 SQIVND come from the germline V gene (reference sequence). The CDR3 DNA reads TGTGCCAGTAGTATAAGGGACAGGAGCACAGATACGCAGTATTTT. It is translated as CASSIRDRSTDTQYF.

This chain links TRBV19 with TRBJ2-1; the D call may be TRBD1 or TRBD2 (6 bases each). The CDR3 is made up of 17 amino acids. The V gene lost 3 bases and the J gene lost 8 bases, with 23 bases spanning the gap. Germline CDR1 and CDR2: LNHDA and SQIVND (reference sequence). The CDR3 DNA reads TGTGCCAGTAGTATTGGGGGGAGACAGGCGTTGTTATATGAGCAGTTCTTC. This sequence encodes CASSIGGRQALLYEQFF.

Details on this clonotype: With a much larger clone just one base away, this may be a read error. The chain is built from TRBV11-2 and TRBJ1-1; weak D call: TRBD1 (5 bases). This CDR3 has 13 amino acids. CDR1 is SGHAT and CDR2 is FQNNGV in the germline V gene. CDR3 sequence: CSSSLVGDTEAFF. CDR3 DNA sequence: TGTTCCAGCAGCTTAGTAGGGGACACTGAAGCTTTCTTT.

The rearrangement links TRBV7-9 to TRBJ2-1, with D tentatively TRBD1 (6 bases). The CDR3 totals 14 residues. The germline V gene has CDR1 SEHNR and CDR2 FQNEAQ (reference sequence). V lost 5 bases, J lost 10 bases, and 18 bases lay in between. CDR3 bases: TGTGCCAGCAGCGGGGGCAGCCGAGAAGAGGAGCAGTTCTTC. It yields the protein CASSGGSREEEQFF.

This clonotype was observed at least ten times. The rearrangement links TRBV19 to TRBJ2-7; either TRBD1 or TRBD2 may fit D (5 bases each). V was pared by 9 bases and J by 0 bases, with 12 bases between. This CDR3 is 13 amino acids long. The germline CDR1 and CDR2 sequences are LNHDA and SQIVND (reference sequence). CDR3 sequence: CASSPGTSYEQYF. Written as DNA, the CDR3 is TGTGCCAGCAGCCCAGGGACCTCCTACGAGCAGTACTTC.

This clonotype occurred many times. The chain links TRBV4-2 to TRBJ2-5; no definite D call. Germline V gene sequence: CDR1 LGHNA, CDR2 YNFKEQ. V was shortened by 2 bases and J by 5 bases, with 9 bases between the two germline ends. There are 13 residues in the CDR3. In nucleotides, the CDR3 is TGTGCCAGCAGCCAACAAGGGTGGGAGACCCAGTACTTC. This sequence encodes CASSQQGWETQYF.

With respect to this clonotype: As the CDR3 is not closed by the conserved phenylalanine or tryptophan, this likely results from a read error. This chain links TRBV5-1 with TRBJ2-7; TRBD2 agrees at 11 bases. CDR1 and CDR2 (germline): SGHRS, YFSETQ. The CDR3 is 18 residues long. V dropped 0 bases and J dropped 5; count of bases not matched to a gene: 13. The CDR3 DNA sequence: TGCGCCAGCAGCTTGGGCCCCACTAGCGGGAGAGGTGGCCACGAGCAGTACTTA. Residues: CASSLGPTSGRGGHEQYL.

This clonotype was observed many times. This chain links TRBV7-9 with TRBJ2-1, with D perhaps TRBD1 (6 bases). The CDR3 runs to 16 residues. With 6 bases removed from V and 0 bases from J, the gap between germline ends came to 15 bases. Germline loops: CDR1 SEHNR, CDR2 FQNEAQ (reference sequence). For the CDR3, the DNA is TGTGCCAGCAGGGCAGGGGTAGAGAGCTCCTACAATGAGCAGTTCTTC. Amino acids: CASRAGVESSYNEQFF. Based on the CDR3 plus reference TRBV7-9 and TRBJ2-1, the full variable domain is DTGVSQNPRHKITKRGQNVTFRCDPISEHNRLYWYRQTLGQGPEFLTYFQNEAQLEKSRLLSDRFSAERPKGSFSTLEIQRTEQGDSAMYLCASRAGVESSYNEQFFGPGTRLTVL.

The V gene is TRBV10-3, the J gene TRBJ2-6; D remains unclear. The germline V and J ends were trimmed by 3 bases and 2 bases, with 11 bases remaining between them. Germline V lookup: CDR1 ENHRY, CDR2 SYGVKD. This CDR3 spans 16 amino acids. The CDR3 sequence is CAISDPIMAGANVLTF. As DNA, the CDR3 is TGTGCCATCAGTGACCCCATCATGGCTGGGGCCAACGTCCTGACTTTC.

This clonotype was observed once. This chain connects TRBV9 to TRBJ2-1; D call uncertain. V was pared by 4 bases and J by 7 bases, with 12 bases between. Per germline, CDR1 SGDLS and CDR2 YYNGEE. The length of the CDR3 is 13 residues. CDR3 coding DNA: TGTGCCAGCAGCTCCGGCGCGCAGAATGAGCAGTTCTTC. Protein sequence: CASSSGAQNEQFF. Complete variable domain (other parts from reference TRBV9 and TRBJ2-1): DSGVTQTPKHLITATGQRVTLRCSPRSGDLSVYWYQQSLDQGLQFLIQYYNGEERAKGNILERFSAQQFPDLHSELNLSSLELGDSALYFCASSSGAQNEQFFGPGTRLTVL.

V gene TRBV25-1 combines with J gene TRBJ1-2, with a possible D match to TRBD1 (5 bases). The V gene's germline CDR1 is MGHDK and CDR2 SYGVNS. V gave up 4 bases and J gave up 5 bases, with 14 bases separating them. This CDR3 has 14 amino acids. CDR3 in amino acids: CASSAGRRQYGYTF. In DNA, the CDR3 is TGTGCCAGCAGTGCGGGACGTAGACAGTATGGCTACACCTTC.

This clonotype was detected only a few times. The chain employs TRBV6-1 and TRBJ2-1; D uncertain. In germline, CDR1 is MNHNS, CDR2 SASEGT. Trimming removed 8 bases from V and 1 base from J, with 9 bases in between. CDR3 length equals 13 residues. The CDR3 region is CASGLRSYNEQFF. CDR3 DNA: TGTGCCAGCGGCTTGCGTTCCTACAATGAGCAGTTCTTC.

V gene TRBV13 combines with J gene TRBJ1-1; D is uncertain. V lost 0 bases to trimming and J lost 6 bases, with 8 bases between them. The V gene's germline CDR1 is PRHDT and CDR2 FYEKMQ (reference sequence). The CDR3 length is 13 residues. The CDR3 protein is CASSLGRAAEAFF. The CDR3, as DNA: TGTGCCAGCAGCTTAGGGAGGGCAGCTGAAGCTTTCTTT.

The chain uses TRBV29-1 and TRBJ2-7; D might be TRBD1 or TRBD2, each matching 5 bases. The germline gives CDR1 SQVTM, CDR2 ANQGSEA. The CDR3 loop spans 14 amino acids. V shed 3 bases and J shed 2 bases, with 14 bases lying between them. Here the CDR3 DNA reads TGCAGCGTTGAGACCTCCGGGACGGCCTACGAGCAGTACTTC. This encodes CSVETSGTAYEQYF.

This clonotype occurred many times. This chain connects TRBV11-2 to TRBJ1-1; no firm D call. The CDR3 has 14 amino acids. CDR1 and CDR2 (germline): SGHAT, FQNNGV. V lost 2 bases to trimming and J lost 5 bases, with 12 bases between them. The CDR3 sequence is CASSLKRTGTEAFF. CDR3 DNA sequence: TGTGCCAGCAGCTTAAAGAGGACGGGGACTGAAGCTTTCTTT.

This clonotype appeared a few times. The V call is TRBV27, the J call TRBJ1-6, with unresolved D. This CDR3 comprises 15 residues. Trimming took off 1 base at V and 6 bases at J, with 10 bases between the two ends. CDR1 is MNHEY, CDR2 SMNVEV, per germline (reference sequence). CDR3: CASSLFGPSNSPLHF. CDR3 sequence (DNA): TGTGCCAGCAGTTTATTTGGACCAAGTAATTCACCCCTCCACTTT.

In this sample, this clonotype turned up a few times. The J gene is TRBJ2-7, the V gene TRBV4-1; D is perhaps TRBD1 (5 bases). The CDR3 is 15 residues long. In germline, CDR1 is MGHRA, CDR2 YSYEKL. V was clipped by 4 bases and J by 6 bases, with 19 bases between them. Written as DNA, the CDR3 is TGCGCCAGCAGCCCCCTGGGGCAGGGATCGGGCGAGCAGTACTTC. This translates into CASSPLGQGSGEQYF.